This entry is about one TCR beta chain. This specimen belongs to a study of blood T cell repertoires in COVID-19. Authors' processing steps: Using reference gene primer amplification, nucleated cell counts were estimated. Assay used: immunoSEQ multiplex PCR; TCRdb lists only in-frame clones, some missing. V and J calls and clone size follow that table, whereas D and trimming were derived from the DNA. This repertoire shows hundreds of thousands of clones, roughly four fifths found once; its top ten account for around 5%. This clonotype was obtained from a man between 40 and 49 years old who had been exposed to COVID-19. Input material: PBMCs or T cells enriched from blood (not recorded which).

The CDR3, as DNA: TGTGCCAGTAGTGTAGGCGGGCTCAGATGGAACACTGAAGCTTTCTTT. The encoded protein is CASSVGGLRWNTEAFF. The rearrangement joins TRBV19 to TRBJ1-1; D is uncertain. The CDR3 is made up of 16 amino acids. V was trimmed by 5 bases and J by 1 base, leaving 17 bases between them. Germline values: CDR1 LNHDA, CDR2 SQIVND (reference sequence).